A single sample is the source of the 20 T cell receptor beta chains below, sequenced in a study of T cell changes during pregnancy in multiple sclerosis. TCRdb keeps only in-frame clones here, not all; method: immunoSEQ multiplex PCR. Here the sample spans around 42,000 clones, approximately 91% being singletons. This material consisted of CD4+ T cells from peripheral blood mononuclear cells, taken before pregnancy. All receptors derive from a female donor with multiple sclerosis, enrolled in a pregnancy study.

The genes are TRBV2 and TRBJ1-2; 7 nucleotides match TRBD1. Germline assignment: CDR1 SNHLY and CDR2 FYNNEI. V was pared by 8 bases and J by 4 bases, with 16 bases of the junction left unmatched. The CDR3 totals 16 residues. The CDR3 sequence is CASRDRVVVRVYGYTF. CDR3 DNA: TGTGCCAGCCGAGACAGGGTTGTGGTCAGGGTCTATGGCTACACCTTC.

This rearrangement joins TRBV5-1 to TRBJ2-7; 8 bases agree with TRBD1. Germline V gene lookup returns CDR1 SGHRS and CDR2 YFSETQ. This CDR3 spans 14 amino acids. The V segment lost 3 bases and the J segment 2 bases; nucleotides outside the gene matches: 4. The CDR3: CASSSGQAPYEQYF. CDR3 sequence (DNA): TGCGCCAGCAGCTCGGGACAGGCACCCTACGAGCAGTACTTC.

V usage is TRBV30 and J usage is TRBJ1-2; D unresolved. Germline CDR1 is GTSNPN and CDR2 is SVGIG (reference sequence). Trimming shortened V by 1 base and J by 2 bases, and 5 bases separated the two germline ends. This CDR3 has 12 amino acids. The CDR3 protein is CAWSAGNYGYTF. The DNA of the CDR3 is TGTGCCTGGAGTGCCGGGAACTATGGCTACACCTTC.

The rearrangement links TRBV6-1 to TRBJ1-1; tentatively, D is TRBD1 (5 bases). This CDR3 region has 13 residues. Germline V CDR1 and CDR2: MNHNS, SASEGT. Trimming left V 6 bases short and J 6 bases short, with 14 bases between. The CDR3 sequence: CASSHLGGSEAFF. The CDR3 bases are TGTGCCAGCAGCCATCTGGGGGGATCTGAAGCTTTCTTT.

Only a few counts were recorded for this clone. V usage is TRBV18 and J usage is TRBJ1-1; tentative D call: TRBD1 (6 bases). Germline V lookup: CDR1 KGHSH, CDR2 LQKENI. There are 14 residues in the CDR3. Deletions cut 6 bases from V and 1 base from J, with 12 bases between. CDR3 sequence: CASSTGWANTEAFF. The DNA of the CDR3 is TGTGCCAGCTCTACAGGGTGGGCGAACACTGAAGCTTTCTTT.

This clone showed up just once. The chain joins TRBV29-1 to TRBJ1-1, with TRBD1 as a possible D gene (6 bases). V gave up 7 bases and J gave up 8 bases, with 14 bases separating them. This CDR3 has 11 residues. Germline V CDR1 and CDR2: SQVTM, ANQGSEA. As DNA, the CDR3 is TGCAGCGCCGGGGGAGGGGGGGAAGCTTTCTTT. It yields the protein CSAGGGGEAFF.

The chain employs TRBV2 and TRBJ2-5; 8 nucleotides line up with TRBD2. The CDR3 has 15 amino acids. After removal of 4 bases from V and 5 bases from J, the junction contained 9 bases not matched to a gene. Looked up from germline, CDR1 is SNHLY and CDR2 is FYNNEI. CDR3 nucleotides: TGTGCCAGCAGTGCTGGCGGGGGGTCAGGCGAGACCCAGTACTTC. Its protein is CASSAGGGSGETQYF.

This chain uses TRBV11-1 with TRBJ2-5; 9 nucleotides agree with TRBD2. The length of the CDR3 is 19 residues. Trimming cost V 2 bases and J 3 bases; bases outside gene matches: 16. The germline CDR1 and CDR2 sequences are SGHAT and FQDESV (reference sequence). The CDR3 is CASSLNIRLAGAHKETQYF. The CDR3 DNA reads TGTGCCAGCAGCTTAAATATCCGGTTAGCGGGGGCCCATAAAGAGACCCAGTACTTC. Filled out from reference TRBV11-1 and TRBJ2-5, the complete variable domain reads EAEVAQSPRYKITEKSQAVAFWCDPISGHATLYWYRQILGQGPELLVQFQDESVVDDSQLPKDRFSAERLKGVDSTLKIQPAELGDSAMYLCASSLNIRLAGAHKETQYFGPGTRLLVL.

The J gene is TRBJ2-5, the V gene TRBV7-3; 7 bases align to TRBD2. Germline trimming cut 5 bases from V and 5 bases from J; bases unmatched to any gene: 11. Germline lookup yields CDR1 SGHTA and CDR2 FQGTGA. This CDR3 is 15 amino acids long. CDR3 residues: CASSPSGAMGETQYF. CDR3 in DNA: TGTGCCAGCAGCCCAAGCGGGGCCATGGGGGAGACCCAGTACTTC. The full variable domain, with the rest looked up from reference TRBV7-3 and TRBJ2-5, is GAGVSQTPSNKVTEKGKYVELRCDPISGHTALYWYRQSLGQGPEFLIYFQGTGAADDSGLPNDRFFAVRPEGSVSTLKIQRTERGDSAVYLCASSPSGAMGETQYFGPGTRLLVL.

The chain couples TRBV19 to TRBJ1-1, with unresolved D. The CDR3 is 14 residues long. Germline V gene lookup returns CDR1 LNHDA and CDR2 SQIVND (reference sequence). V was pared by 6 bases and J by 8 bases, with 19 bases between. The CDR3 protein is CASRRSSNLMEAFF. CDR3 sequence (DNA): TGTGCCAGTAGGCGGTCCTCCAATCTGATGGAAGCTTTCTTT.

The V call is TRBV18, the J call TRBJ1-6; TRBD1 aligns across 7 bases. CDR1 is KGHSH, CDR2 LQKENI, per germline. Trimming cost V 3 bases and J 9 bases; bases outside gene matches: 11. The CDR3 has 16 residues. CDR3 sequence (DNA): TGTGCCAGCTCACCGACTAAGGGGGCTGGTAGTTCACCCCTCCACTTT. Amino acids: CASSPTKGAGSSPLHF.

This clone occurred a few times. The rearrangement links TRBV5-6 to TRBJ1-3; D unclear. This CDR3 has 11 residues. Trimming removed 0 bases at V and 8 bases at J, with 3 bases between. The V gene's germline CDR1 is SGHDT and CDR2 YYEEEE. CDR3 sequence reads: CASSLGDTIYF. DNA of the CDR3: TGTGCCAGCAGCTTGGGAGACACCATATATTTT.

The rearrangement links TRBV7-3 to TRBJ2-1; a weak D match, TRBD2 (6 bases). V lost 3 bases, J lost 2 bases, and 11 bases lay in between. The CDR3 totals 15 residues. The germline V gene has CDR1 SGHTA and CDR2 FQGTGA. CDR3 amino acids: CASSLFGGAYNEQFF. The CDR3 region has the DNA TGTGCCAGCAGCTTGTTCGGCGGGGCCTACAATGAGCAGTTCTTC.

CDR3 loop: CASSQDPTGRAYEQYF. The CDR3 DNA sequence: TGCGCCAGCAGCCAAGACCCCACAGGGCGCGCCTACGAGCAGTACTTC. The chain has TRBV4-1 and TRBJ2-7; possibly TRBD1 for D (6 bases). Trimming removed 0 bases from V and 2 bases from J, with 14 bases in between. The CDR3 runs 16 residues. From germline, CDR1 is MGHRA and CDR2 YSYEKL.

The chain employs TRBV2 and TRBJ1-1; possibly TRBD1 for D (6 bases). Trimming removed 10 bases from V and 8 bases from J, with 17 bases in between. The CDR3 totals 12 residues. Germline-derived CDR1 and CDR2 are SNHLY and FYNNEI. CDR3 coding DNA: TGTGCCACAAAAACGGGGCAGGGGGAAGCTTTCTTT. This codes for CATKTGQGEAFF.

For this clone: Distinct nucleotide sequences in the sample also encode this CDR3. CDR3 nucleotides: TGTGCCAGCAGCCCAGGACGGGGGAACACTGAAGCTTTCTTT. The encoded protein is CASSPGRGNTEAFF. The genes are TRBV7-2 and TRBJ1-1, with no clear D. The CDR3 sequence is 14 residues long. Germline CDR1 is SGHTA and CDR2 is FQGNSA. Between the trimmed V and J ends, which lost 5 bases and 1 base, there was a span of 11 bases.

This clone was counted a single time. This chain uses TRBV15 with TRBJ2-6; the D gene is possibly TRBD1 (6 bases). V was pared by 4 bases and J by 2 bases, with 12 bases between. The CDR3 runs 16 residues. The germline CDR1 and CDR2 sequences are LNHNV and YYDKDF (reference sequence). The CDR3 coding sequence is TGTGCCACCAGCACCGGACAGTTTGCTGGGGCCAACGTCCTGACTTTC. Its protein is CATSTGQFAGANVLTF.

V is TRBV6-6 and J is TRBJ1-6; D possibly corresponds to TRBD1 (5 bases). The germline gives CDR1 MNHNY, CDR2 SVGAGI (reference sequence). V was trimmed by 0 bases and J by 3 bases, leaving 9 bases between them. The CDR3 is made up of 16 amino acids. Written as DNA, the CDR3 is TGTGCCAGCAGTTACTCGGGAGGGGTCTATAATTCACCCCTCCACTTT. Its protein is CASSYSGGVYNSPLHF.

This clone was seen only a few times. V is TRBV5-4 and J is TRBJ2-1; 9 bases map to TRBD1. Germline V gene sequence: CDR1 SGHNT, CDR2 YYREEE (reference sequence). The CDR3 loop spans 16 amino acids. The trim removed 4 bases at V and 7 bases at J, leaving 12 bases unmatched. DNA for the CDR3: TGTGCCAGCAGCATCGCCGGGACAGGGCGAACAAATGAGCAGTTCTTC. It yields the protein CASSIAGTGRTNEQFF.

This clone was seen once. The V call is TRBV18, the J call TRBJ2-5, with D hard to call. Germline V gene sequence: CDR1 KGHSH, CDR2 LQKENI. The CDR3 covers 12 residues. V lost 5 bases, J lost 5 bases, and 9 bases lay in between. CDR3 in amino acids: CASSSGRETQYF. DNA for the CDR3: TGTGCCAGCTCATCGGGTAGGGAGACCCAGTACTTC.